Each of the 11 T cell receptor beta chains below was sequenced from the same sample in a study of beta chain features in type 1 diabetes. Reverse transcription of all isolated RNA meant that expressed TCRB transcripts were sequenced. Profiling relied on immunoSEQ multiplex PCR, and the TCRdb table lists in-frame clones only, not all of them. Seen here are hundreds of thousands of clones, around 16% observed once, and the top ten hold about 0.086%. The material sequenced was naive CD4+ T cells from blood. The origin of the receptors is a man between 18 and 29 years old in good health.

The V and J genes are TRBV7-2 and TRBJ2-7; possible D gene TRBD1, 6 bases. This CDR3 region has 13 residues. Germline V CDR1 and CDR2: SGHTA, FQGNSA. The ends were cut back, 5 bases at V and 7 bases at J, with 15 bases in the middle. The CDR3 DNA reads as TGTGCCAGCAGCGCCAGGGGCATGGGTGAGCAGTACTTC. Its translation is CASSARGMGEQYF.

The V and J genes are TRBV18 and TRBJ2-7, with a tentative D call TRBD1 (6 bases). CDR3 size: 14 residues. Germline-derived CDR1 and CDR2 are KGHSH and LQKENI. Trimming took off 2 bases at V and 5 bases at J, with 13 bases between the two ends. This chain's CDR3 is CASSPADRAHEQYF. For the CDR3, the DNA is TGTGCCAGCTCACCAGCGGACAGAGCTCACGAGCAGTACTTC.

This clone was counted between two and nine times. CDR3 in DNA: TGTGCGACAGGGACCGGGGAGCTGTTTTTT. Translation gives CATGTGELFF. V is TRBV19 and J is TRBJ2-2; TRBD1 aligns across 7 bases. The V gene's germline CDR1 is LNHDA and CDR2 SQIVND (reference sequence). The CDR3 sequence is 10 residues long.

The CDR3 DNA reads TGTGCCAGCAGTTTAGCGGGACAGGGAACCTACGAGCAGTACTTC. This sequence encodes CASSLAGQGTYEQYF. This chain connects TRBV28 to TRBJ2-7; 9 bases line up with TRBD1. The CDR3 is 15 residues long. From germline, CDR1 is MDHEN and CDR2 SYDVKM. V was pared by 2 bases and J by 2 bases, with 4 bases of the junction left unmatched.

This clone was seen more than once but under ten times. The CDR3 DNA reads as TGTGCCAGCAGCTTATTTCGGGCTTTTGGGACTGAAGCTTTCTTT. Encoded protein: CASSLFRAFGTEAFF. The J gene is TRBJ1-1, the V gene TRBV5-6; D is ambiguous. This CDR3 has 15 residues. Germline V CDR1 and CDR2: SGHDT, YYEEEE. V was pared by 2 bases and J by 5 bases, with 16 bases between.

V gene TRBV7-9 combines with J gene TRBJ2-7, with TRBD2 matching 7 bases. The germline gives CDR1 SEHNR, CDR2 FQNEAQ (reference sequence). CDR3 size: 14 residues. The V and J ends lost 2 bases and 4 bases, in that order; junction bases with no gene match: 5. The CDR3 DNA reads TGTGCCAGCAGCTTACTGGCTAGCGGTTACGAGCAGTACTTC. Translating gives CASSLLASGYEQYF.

This sequence joins TRBV30 and TRBJ1-3; D is unclear. The CDR3 has 14 amino acids. CDR1 GTSNPN and CDR2 SVGIG come from the germline V gene (reference sequence). Trimming took 3 bases from V and 1 from J, leaving 10 bases between them. The CDR3 DNA reads as TGTGCCTGGAGAGCTACACTATCTGGAAACACCATATATTTT. Its translation is CAWRATLSGNTIYF.

The rearrangement joins TRBV7-9 to TRBJ2-6, with D tentatively TRBD1 (5 bases). V lost 1 base to trimming and J lost 3 bases, with 7 bases between them. Per germline, CDR1 SEHNR and CDR2 FQNEAQ (reference sequence). The CDR3 is 15 residues long. The CDR3 DNA follows: TGTGCCAGCAGCTTAGGGGGCGGTGGGGCCAACGTCCTGACTTTC. It encodes CASSLGGGGANVLTF.

This chain uses TRBV5-1 with TRBJ1-4; 7 nucleotides line up with TRBD1. Trimming cost V 4 bases and J 8 bases; bases outside gene matches: 11. Germline assignment: CDR1 SGHRS and CDR2 YFSETQ. The CDR3 contains 15 residues. CDR3 coding DNA: TGCGCCAGCAGCGCACTACAGGGGCGGGGAGAAAAACTGTTTTTT. As protein: CASSALQGRGEKLFF.

The chain has TRBV27 and TRBJ1-5, with D possibly TRBD1 on 6 matching bases. Per germline, CDR1 MNHEY and CDR2 SMNVEV (reference sequence). The CDR3 is made up of 18 amino acids. V was shortened by 1 base and J by 0 bases, with 16 bases between the two germline ends. The CDR3 sequence is CASSLLPPGTSSNQPQHF. The CDR3 nucleotides read TGTGCCAGCAGTTTATTACCCCCTGGGACATCTAGCAATCAGCCCCAGCATTTT.

In its sample, this clone was seen a few times. The rearrangement uses TRBV5-6 and TRBJ2-7, with D maybe TRBD1 (7 bases). The CDR3 covers 16 residues. From germline, CDR1 is SGHDT and CDR2 YYEEEE. The V end was cut by 1 base, the J end by 0 bases, with 14 bases between. CDR3 sequence reads: CASSLRRGQISYEQYF. CDR3 nucleotides: TGTGCCAGCAGCTTGCGGAGGGGACAGATCTCCTACGAGCAGTACTTC.